These 20 T cell receptor beta chains were all obtained from the same sample, sequenced in a study of glioma-infiltrating T cells. The iRepertoire nested amplicon-rescue multiplex PCR amplified TCR alpha and beta CDR3s from RNA. TCRdb re-analysed the multiplex PCR reads in MiXCR, keeping a single row per CDR3 protein. The data contain under 150,000 distinct CDR3 sequences, roughly a quarter of them singletons. The material sequenced was glioma tissue, nonneoplastic brain tissue, or PBMCs (not recorded which). The receptors were gathered from a human donor with low-grade glioma or glioblastoma, undergoing nonglioma brain surgery, or in good health (not recorded which).

The rearrangement joins TRBV7-8 to TRBJ1-6; 7 positions match TRBD1. The V and J ends lost 3 bases and 2 bases, in that order; junction bases with no gene match: 7. Germline V gene data show CDR1 as SGHVS and CDR2 as FQNEAQ. The CDR3 contains 17 residues. The CDR3 here is CASSLGPRGAYNSPLHF. CDR3 DNA: TGTGCCAGCAGCTTGGGACCCAGGGGGGCCTATAATTCACCCCTCCACTTT.

This clonotype was counted at least ten times. The J gene is TRBJ2-1, the V gene TRBV6-1; D tentatively fits TRBD1 or TRBD2 (5 bases each). Germline V gene data show CDR1 as MNHNS and CDR2 as SASEGT. V lost 10 bases, J lost 4 bases, and 17 bases lay in between. This CDR3 contains 14 residues. CDR3: CATRDLTPYNEQFF. CDR3 nucleotides: TGTGCCACCAGGGACCTTACCCCATACAATGAGCAGTTCTTC.

Notes on this clonotype: One junction end does not reproduce the germline sequence, and a read error may be involved. V gene TRBV28 combines with J gene TRBJ1-2; D is ambiguous. Germline loops: CDR1 MDHEN, CDR2 SYDVKM. CDR3 length: 12 amino acids. In DNA, the CDR3 is TGTGCCAGCAGTTCTCTTTCCTATGTCTACACCTTC. Amino acids: CASSSLSYVYTF.

This clonotype was picked up many times. The rearrangement uses TRBV6-1 and TRBJ1-1; no reliable D call. The V gene's germline CDR1 is MNHNS and CDR2 SASEGT. This CDR3 spans 14 amino acids. Between the trimmed V and J ends, which lost 1 base and 1 base, there was a span of 7 bases. CDR3 sequence (DNA): TGTGCCAGCAGTGAAGGGGCTTGGAACACTGAAGCTTTCTTT. Protein sequence: CASSEGAWNTEAFF.

This clonotype was detected only a few times. This chain uses TRBV24-1 with TRBJ2-1, with D maybe TRBD1 (6 bases). V was shortened by 8 bases and J by 7 bases, with 11 bases between the two germline ends. Germline assignment: CDR1 KGHDR and CDR2 SFDVKD. This CDR3 is built from 12 residues. The CDR3 DNA follows: TGTGCCACCAAAGGACAGAGGAATGAGCAGTTCTTC. Translating it yields CATKGQRNEQFF.

In its sample, this clonotype was seen a few times. This chain uses TRBV3-1 with TRBJ1-5; D uncertain. The V end was cut by 2 bases, the J end by 6 bases, with 11 bases between. The CDR3 extends over 14 amino acids. Germline values: CDR1 LGHDT, CDR2 YNNKEL (reference sequence). Here the CDR3 DNA reads TGTGCCAGCAGCCAAAGGGAGGAGGGTCAGCCCCAGCATTTT. Translated, it gives CASSQREEGQPQHF.

This clonotype was observed a handful of times. The rearrangement links TRBV7-9 to TRBJ1-4; 10 bases line up with TRBD1. This CDR3 region has 16 residues. V lost 3 bases, J lost 8 bases, and 9 bases stayed unmatched. The germline CDR1 and CDR2 sequences are SEHNR and FQNEAQ (reference sequence). CDR3 protein: CASSFDPGQGSEKLFF. CDR3 coding DNA: TGTGCCAGCAGCTTTGACCCGGGACAGGGGTCGGAAAAACTGTTTTTT.

The V call is TRBV19, the J call TRBJ2-7, with 12 bases aligning to TRBD1. Germline V gene data show CDR1 as LNHDA and CDR2 as SQIVND (reference sequence). This CDR3 is 15 amino acids long. The DNA of the CDR3 is TGTGCCAGTAGTCGGGGGACAGGGGGCTCCCACGAGCAGTACGTC. It encodes CASSRGTGGSHEQYV.

The genes are TRBV10-2 and TRBJ2-5; TRBD2 matches 10 bases. The germline gives CDR1 WSHSY, CDR2 SAAADI. The CDR3 covers 16 residues. With V trimmed by 6 bases and J by 2 bases, 9 bases remained unmatched. The CDR3 nucleotides read TGCGCCAGCAGGGGCTGGAGCGGGGGGGATCAAGAGACCCAGTACTTC. Translating it yields CASRGWSGGDQETQYF.

This clonotype has ten or more counts. The CDR3 nucleotides are TGTGCCAGCAGTTTTAGTTGGGGAGAGGTCTCCGGGTTTGAAGCTTTCTTT. Residues: CASSFSWGEVSGFEAFF. The chain couples TRBV27 to TRBJ1-1, with D unclear. V lost 3 bases and J 7 bases, leaving 24 bases between the germline ends. The V gene's germline CDR1 is MNHEY and CDR2 SMNVEV (reference sequence). The CDR3 runs 17 residues.

The genes are TRBV27 and TRBJ2-1, with TRBD1 identical over 8 bases. Germline-derived CDR1 and CDR2 are MNHEY and SMNVEV (reference sequence). J lost 15 bases, V lost 6 bases, and 16 bases had no gene match. The CDR3 is 14 residues long. CDR3 nucleotide sequence: TGTGCCAGCAGGGGACAGGTCTCCTACAATGAGAGGTTCTTC. This gives the protein CASRGQVSYNERFF.

This clonotype appeared many times. This chain joins TRBV6-1 and TRBJ2-3; the match to TRBD1 covers 7 bases. The CDR3 is 15 residues long. The germline V gene has CDR1 MNHNS and CDR2 SASEGT. V lost 5 bases, J lost 3 bases, and 8 bases stayed unmatched. CDR3 coding DNA: TGTGCCAGCAGTAAACGACAGGGTAGTACAGATACGCAGTATTTT. This encodes CASSKRQGSTDTQYF.

This clonotype was picked up many times. The chain employs TRBV6-1 and TRBJ2-1; 7 bases match TRBD2. With V trimmed by 6 bases and J by 4 bases, 6 bases remained unmatched. From germline, CDR1 is MNHNS and CDR2 SASEGT. CDR3 length equals 14 residues. DNA of the CDR3: TGTGCCAGCAGGAACGGGGGGTCATACAATGAGCAGTTCTTC. Translated, it gives CASRNGGSYNEQFF.

V gene TRBV2 combines with J gene TRBJ1-1; D gene ambiguous. The CDR3 sequence is 14 residues long. V was cut by 4 bases and J by 2 bases, with 11 bases left in between. Germline loops: CDR1 SNHLY, CDR2 FYNNEI. CDR3 amino acids: CASSAEHRNTEAFF. CDR3 bases: TGTGCCAGCAGTGCAGAACACAGAAACACTGAAGCTTTCTTT.

In regard to this clonotype: This clone may be a read error of a much larger clone one base away. The V call is TRBV20-1, the J call TRBJ2-5, with D possibly being TRBD1 (7 bases). Germline values: CDR1 DFQATT, CDR2 SNEGSKA (reference sequence). CDR3 length equals 15 residues. In nucleotides, the CDR3 is TGCAGTACTAGAGATGGAGGGACAGTGTTAGAGACCCAGTACTTC. This encodes CSTRDGGTVLETQYF.

The genes are TRBV7-3 and TRBJ1-2, with a possible D match to TRBD1 (6 bases). Trimming left V 1 base short and J 3 bases short, with 12 bases between. CDR1 is SGHTA, CDR2 FQGTGA, per germline. The CDR3 extends over 15 amino acids. This CDR3 reads CASSLNRAGDYGYTF. In DNA, the CDR3 is TGTGCCAGCAGCTTAAACAGGGCTGGGGACTATGGCTACACCTTC. The full variable domain, completed using reference TRBV7-3 and TRBJ1-2, is GAGVSQTPSNKVTEKGKYVELRCDPISGHTALYWYRQSLGQGPEFLIYFQGTGAADDSGLPNDRFFAVRPEGSVSTLKIQRTERGDSAVYLCASSLNRAGDYGYTFGSGTRLTVV.

A few counts support this clonotype. V is TRBV7-9 and J is TRBJ2-1, with a tentative D call TRBD2 (7 bases). Trimming cost V 3 bases and J 6 bases, with 15 bases left between them. The CDR3 has 15 amino acids. Germline assignment: CDR1 SEHNR and CDR2 FQNEAQ (reference sequence). The CDR3 coding sequence is TGTGCCAGCAGCTTTGTTAGGGGGGGGTTCAATGAGCAGTTCTTC. Encoded protein: CASSFVRGGFNEQFF.

The table lists this clonotype with many counts. The V gene is TRBV6-2 or TRBV6-3, the J gene TRBJ2-5, with 7 bases fitting TRBD2. This CDR3 is 14 amino acids long. CDR1 is MNHEY, CDR2 SVGEGT, per germline. J lost 4 bases, V lost 2 bases, and 4 bases had no gene match. The CDR3: CASSYQRGGETQYF. The DNA of the CDR3 is TGTGCCAGCAGTTACCAGCGGGGCGGAGAGACCCAGTACTTC.

This clonotype was recorded a few times. This sequence joins TRBV2 and TRBJ2-5, with unresolved D. Germline CDR1 is SNHLY and CDR2 is FYNNEI. There are 12 residues in the CDR3. V lost 4 bases and J lost 3, with 6 bases in between. As DNA, the CDR3 is TGTGCCAGCAGTGTTCTGGAAGAGACCCAGTACTTC. It codes for CASSVLEETQYF.

This clonotype was counted at least ten times. This chain joins TRBV15 and TRBJ2-5, with 8 positions matching TRBD1. Germline V lookup: CDR1 LNHNV, CDR2 YYDKDF (reference sequence). J lost 1 base, V lost 6 bases, and 10 bases had no gene match. The CDR3 spans 16 residues. The CDR3 region is CATRGTPGQGQETQYF. The CDR3 DNA sequence: TGTGCCACCAGAGGGACCCCTGGACAGGGCCAAGAGACCCAGTACTTC.